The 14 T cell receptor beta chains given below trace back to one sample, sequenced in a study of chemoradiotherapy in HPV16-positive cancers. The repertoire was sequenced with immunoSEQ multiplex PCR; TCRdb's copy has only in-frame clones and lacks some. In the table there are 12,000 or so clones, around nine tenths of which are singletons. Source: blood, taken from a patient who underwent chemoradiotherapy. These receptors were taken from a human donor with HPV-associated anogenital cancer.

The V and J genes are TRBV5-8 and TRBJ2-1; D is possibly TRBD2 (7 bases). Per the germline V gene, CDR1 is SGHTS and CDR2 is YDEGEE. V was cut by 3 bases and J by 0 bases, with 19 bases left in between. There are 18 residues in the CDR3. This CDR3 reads CASSSAGGGHSSYNEQFF. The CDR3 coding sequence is TGTGCCAGCAGCTCCGCCGGCGGGGGCCATAGCTCCTACAATGAGCAGTTCTTC.

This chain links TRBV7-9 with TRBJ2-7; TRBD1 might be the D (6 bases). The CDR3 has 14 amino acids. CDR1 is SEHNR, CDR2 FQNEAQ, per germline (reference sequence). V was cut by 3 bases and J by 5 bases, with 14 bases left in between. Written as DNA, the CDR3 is TGTGCCAGCAGCTTCACGGGACACAAGGACGAGCAGTACTTC. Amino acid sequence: CASSFTGHKDEQYF.

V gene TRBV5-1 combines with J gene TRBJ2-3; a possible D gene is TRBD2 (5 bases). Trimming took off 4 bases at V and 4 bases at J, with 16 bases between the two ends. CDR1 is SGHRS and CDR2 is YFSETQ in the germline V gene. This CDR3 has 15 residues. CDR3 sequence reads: CASSPEGKLSDTQYF. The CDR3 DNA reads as TGCGCCAGCAGCCCAGAGGGTAAACTTTCAGATACGCAGTATTTT.

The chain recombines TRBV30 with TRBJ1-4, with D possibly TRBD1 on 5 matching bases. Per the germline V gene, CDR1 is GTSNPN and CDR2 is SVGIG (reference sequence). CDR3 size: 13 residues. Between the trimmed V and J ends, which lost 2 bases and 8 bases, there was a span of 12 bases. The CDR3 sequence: CAWSPGRGEKLFF. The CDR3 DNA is TGTGCCTGGAGTCCGGGACGTGGGGAAAAACTGTTTTTT. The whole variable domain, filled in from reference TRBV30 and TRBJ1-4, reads SQTIHQWPATLVQPVGSPLSLECTVEGTSNPNLYWYRQAAGRGLQLLFYSVGIGQISSEVPQNLSASRPQDRQFILSSKKLLLSDSGFYLCAWSPGRGEKLFFGSGTQLSVL.

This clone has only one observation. CDR3 DNA sequence: TGTGCCAGCGGACTAGCGGGGAGCACAGATACGCAGTATTTT. This gives the protein CASGLAGSTDTQYF. The gene calls are TRBV2 and TRBJ2-3; 12 bases line up with TRBD2. With 8 bases clipped from V and 0 bases from J, the junction kept 0 bases outside the gene matches. Germline V gene data show CDR1 as SNHLY and CDR2 as FYNNEI. The CDR3 loop spans 14 amino acids.

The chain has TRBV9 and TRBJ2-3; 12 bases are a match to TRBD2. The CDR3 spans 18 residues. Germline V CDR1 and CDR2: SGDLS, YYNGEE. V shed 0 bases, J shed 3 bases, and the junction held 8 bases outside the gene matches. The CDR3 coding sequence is TGTGCCAGCAGCGTAGTCCCTAGCGGGGGGGCCGGGACAGATACGCAGTATTTT. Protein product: CASSVVPSGGAGTDTQYF.

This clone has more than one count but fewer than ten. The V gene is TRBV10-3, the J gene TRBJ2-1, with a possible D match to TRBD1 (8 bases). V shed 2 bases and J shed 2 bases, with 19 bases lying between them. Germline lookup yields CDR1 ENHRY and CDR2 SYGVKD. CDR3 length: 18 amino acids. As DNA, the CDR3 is TGTGCCATCAGTGAGCCGGGGGGAGACAGGGGCCCCTACAATGAGCAGTTCTTC. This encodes CAISEPGGDRGPYNEQFF.

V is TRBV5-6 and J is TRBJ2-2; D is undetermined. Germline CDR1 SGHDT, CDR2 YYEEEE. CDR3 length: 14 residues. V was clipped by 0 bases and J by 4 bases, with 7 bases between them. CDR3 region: CASSLAPTTGELFF. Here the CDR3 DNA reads TGTGCCAGCAGCTTGGCCCCCACCACCGGGGAGCTGTTTTTT.

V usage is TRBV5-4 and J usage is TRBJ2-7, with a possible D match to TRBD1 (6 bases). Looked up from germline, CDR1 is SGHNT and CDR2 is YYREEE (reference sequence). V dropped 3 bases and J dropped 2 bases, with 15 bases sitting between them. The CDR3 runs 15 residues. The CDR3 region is CASSYLETGPYEQYV. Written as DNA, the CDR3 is TGTGCCAGCAGCTACCTGGAGACAGGACCCTACGAGCAGTACGTC.

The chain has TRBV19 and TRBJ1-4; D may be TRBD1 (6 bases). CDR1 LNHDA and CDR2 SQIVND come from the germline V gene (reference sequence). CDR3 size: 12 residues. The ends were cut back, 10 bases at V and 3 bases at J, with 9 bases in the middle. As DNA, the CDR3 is TGTGCCATGGACAGCCCTAATGAAAAACTGTTTTTT. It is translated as CAMDSPNEKLFF.

The CDR3 spells CASSSGRVVNQPQHF. DNA for the CDR3: TGTGCCAGCAGTTCAGGCAGGGTGGTCAATCAGCCCCAGCATTTT. The V call is TRBV6-5, the J call TRBJ1-5; D is possibly TRBD1 (5 bases). CDR3 length equals 15 residues. V lost 4 bases, J lost 3 bases, and 13 bases lay in between. The germline gives CDR1 MNHEY, CDR2 SVGAGI.

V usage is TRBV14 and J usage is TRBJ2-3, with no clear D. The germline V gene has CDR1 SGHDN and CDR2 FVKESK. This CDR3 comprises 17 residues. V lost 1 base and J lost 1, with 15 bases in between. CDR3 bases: TGTGCCAGCAGCCAAGGAATCAGGAACGATGGCACAGATACGCAGTATTTT. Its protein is CASSQGIRNDGTDTQYF. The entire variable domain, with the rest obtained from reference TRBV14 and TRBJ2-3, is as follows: EAGVTQFPSHSVIEKGQTVTLRCDPISGHDNLYWYRRVMGKEIKFLLHFVKESKQDESGMPNNRFLAERTGGTYSTLKVQPAELEDSGVYFCASSQGIRNDGTDTQYFGPGTRLTVL.

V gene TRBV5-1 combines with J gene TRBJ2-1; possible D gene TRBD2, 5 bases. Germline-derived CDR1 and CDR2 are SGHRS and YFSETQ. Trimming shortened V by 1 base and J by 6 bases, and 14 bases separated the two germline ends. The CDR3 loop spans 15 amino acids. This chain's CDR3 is CASSLIGDSFNEQFF. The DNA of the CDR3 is TGCGCCAGCAGCTTGATCGGGGATTCTTTCAATGAGCAGTTCTTC.

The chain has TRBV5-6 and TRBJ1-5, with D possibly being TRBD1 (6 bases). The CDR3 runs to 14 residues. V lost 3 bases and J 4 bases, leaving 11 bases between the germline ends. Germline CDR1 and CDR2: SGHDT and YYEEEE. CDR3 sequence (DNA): TGTGCCAGCAGCTGGCAGGGGCCGAATCAGCCCCAGCATTTT. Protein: CASSWQGPNQPQHF.